This T cell receptor (beta chain) was captured by sequencing in a study of T cell responses to AZD1222 COVID-19 vaccine. Study-wide results and caveats: No day 14 peak samples; only post-peak repertoires were characterized.

The CDR3 is made up of 14 amino acids. V lost 0 bases and J lost 7; bases outside the gene matches: 6. The V gene's germline CDR1 is SGDLS and CDR2 YYNGEE. A note on this clone: The antigen remains unidentified.

Clones were read by immunoSEQ multiplex PCR, and TCRdb kept only the in-frame ones, dropping some. The sample shows approximately 100,000 clones, 87% of them seen only once. The chain is built from TRBV9 and TRBJ2-7; TRBD2 matches at 8 bases. Here the sequenced sample was peripheral blood, taken on day 0 of AZD1222 vaccination. This TCR was recovered from an adult in good health. In DNA, the CDR3 is TGTGCCAGCAGCGTAGGGCTAGCGGGTGGGGAGCAGTACTTC. Its protein is CASSVGLAGGEQYF.